These 7 T cell receptor beta chains were sequenced from one sample in a study of blood T cell repertoires in COVID-19. Generated by immunoSEQ multiplex PCR, the TCRdb table keeps only in-frame clones and is missing some. The sample carries 450,000 or so clones, approximately 92% recorded once. Specimen: peripheral blood. These receptors originate from a man between 18 and 35 years old with COVID-19, enrolled during active disease.

CDR3 residues: CASSVVPAGEVEQYF. In DNA, the CDR3 is TGTGCCAGCAGCGTAGTTCCAGCGGGAGAAGTCGAGCAGTACTTC. The chain has TRBV9 and TRBJ2-7; 8 nucleotides line up with TRBD2. J gave up 6 bases and V 0 bases, and 8 bases lay outside the gene matches. The CDR3 extends over 15 amino acids. Germline V gives CDR1 SGDLS, CDR2 YYNGEE.

This chain connects TRBV11-3 to TRBJ1-1; D is ambiguous. The germline gives CDR1 SGHNT, CDR2 YENEEA. Deletions cut 4 bases from V and 2 bases from J, with 14 bases between. CDR3 length equals 15 residues. The CDR3 DNA reads TGTGCCAGCAGCTCCACGGGGATATTTAACACTGAAGCTTTCTTT. As protein: CASSSTGIFNTEAFF.

This sequence joins TRBV4-1 and TRBJ2-1, with 7 bases lining up with TRBD2. V gave up 0 bases and J gave up 8 bases; unmatched junction bases: 10. CDR1 MGHRA and CDR2 YSYEKL come from the germline V gene. The CDR3 is made up of 16 amino acids. Here the CDR3 DNA reads TGCGCCAGCAGCCAAGATCTGGGCGGGAGAAGCTATGAGCAGTTCTTC. It yields the protein CASSQDLGGRSYEQFF.

J is TRBJ2-1 and V is TRBV6-2 or TRBV6-3; 8 positions match TRBD2. The CDR3 length is 17 residues. The germline V gene has CDR1 MNHEY and CDR2 SVGEGT. V was clipped by 2 bases and J by 2 bases; unmatched bases: 8. For the CDR3, the DNA is TGTGCCAGCAGTTACCGGACTAGCCCCTCCACCTACAATGAGCAGTTCTTC. As protein: CASSYRTSPSTYNEQFF.

This chain links TRBV2 with TRBJ2-1; 8 nucleotides align to TRBD2. Germline V CDR1 and CDR2: SNHLY, FYNNEI. The CDR3 spans 18 residues. Germline trimming cut 2 bases from V and 7 bases from J; bases unmatched to any gene: 16. The CDR3 protein is CASSERLLAGPLGNEQFF. In nucleotides, the CDR3 is TGTGCCAGCAGTGAAAGGTTGTTAGCGGGACCCTTAGGGAATGAGCAGTTCTTC.

The chain recombines TRBV30 with TRBJ2-1, with D possibly TRBD2 on 6 matching bases. Germline V gene lookup returns CDR1 GTSNPN and CDR2 SVGIG (reference sequence). V gave up 6 bases and J gave up 0 bases, with 12 bases separating them. This CDR3 contains 14 residues. The CDR3 loop is CACRDLSSYNEQFF. The DNA of the CDR3 is TGTGCCTGCCGGGACTTGAGCTCCTACAATGAGCAGTTCTTC.

J is TRBJ1-4 and V is TRBV6-1, with 7 bases identical to TRBD1. The CDR3 consists of 17 residues. The V gene end was trimmed by 0 bases and the J gene end by 2 bases; junction bases not matched to a gene: 6. The germline V gene encodes CDR1 MNHNS and CDR2 SASEGT. In DNA, the CDR3 is TGTGCCAGCAGTGAAGCAGGGGGCGGTTGGACTAATGAAAAACTGTTTTTT. This codes for CASSEAGGGWTNEKLFF.